Listed here are 11 T cell receptor beta chains from one sample, sequenced in a study of cytomegalovirus exposure and HLA in healthy donors. With 60 Vbeta and 13 Jbeta primers, the PCR was carried out. Sequencing used immunoSEQ multiplex PCR; TCRdb keeps in-frame clones, though not all of them. The sample includes about 130,000 clones, about four fifths of them seen just once. The sample comprised PBMCs. Every receptor here comes from a man younger than 40 in good health.

This chain connects TRBV9 to TRBJ2-7, with D maybe TRBD2 (6 bases). From germline, CDR1 is SGDLS and CDR2 YYNGEE. The CDR3 consists of 12 residues. V gave up 5 bases and J gave up 6 bases, with 12 bases separating them. CDR3 sequence (DNA): TGTGCCAGCAGTGGAATCGGGGGCGAGCAGTACTTC. Protein: CASSGIGGEQYF.

This clone was found once. The CDR3 loop reads CAISDRQGPEAFF. CDR3 in DNA: TGTGCCATCAGTGACCGGCAGGGGCCTGAAGCTTTCTTT. The V gene is TRBV10-3, the J gene TRBJ1-1, with D perhaps matching TRBD1 (6 bases). V lost 3 bases and J lost 6, with 11 bases in between. This CDR3 is 13 amino acids long. Germline-derived CDR1 and CDR2 are ENHRY and SYGVKD.

The chain uses TRBV6-5 and TRBJ2-1; no clear D gene. Germline V gene sequence: CDR1 MNHEY, CDR2 SVGAGI. The CDR3 has 11 amino acids. The CDR3 DNA reads as TGTGCGGTACGAGGTTACCATGAGCAGTTCTTC. Residues: CAVRGYHEQFF.

The chain is built from TRBV5-1 and TRBJ2-5, with 7 nucleotides matching TRBD1. The CDR3 spans 13 residues. The germline V gene encodes CDR1 SGHRS and CDR2 YFSETQ. The V gene end was trimmed by 4 bases and the J gene end by 4 bases; junction bases not matched to a gene: 4. CDR3 amino acids: CASSRDRGETQYF. The CDR3 DNA is TGCGCCAGCAGCAGGGACAGAGGAGAGACCCAGTACTTC.

This chain links TRBV7-2 with TRBJ2-1; tentatively, D is TRBD2 (6 bases). V was shortened by 2 bases and J by 6 bases, with 20 bases between the two germline ends. The CDR3 spans 17 residues. Germline V gene data show CDR1 as SGHTA and CDR2 as FQGNSA. The CDR3 bases are TGTGCCAGCAGCTTAAGACCCACCGGGACTCCACCCAATGAGCAGTTCTTC. Its protein is CASSLRPTGTPPNEQFF. Filled out from reference TRBV7-2 and TRBJ2-1, the complete variable domain reads GAGVSQSPSNKVTEKGKDVELRCDPISGHTALYWYRQSLGQGLEFLIYFQGNSAPDKSGLPSDRFSAERTGGSVSTLTIQRTQQEDSAVYLCASSLRPTGTPPNEQFFGPGTRLTVL.

The chain links TRBV11-2 to TRBJ1-1, with 7 nucleotides matching TRBD1. Germline trimming cut 4 bases from V and 9 bases from J; bases unmatched to any gene: 8. Germline CDR1 SGHAT, CDR2 FQNNGV. The CDR3 spans 13 residues. The CDR3 coding sequence is TGTGCCAGCAGCTCAGCCGCAGGGGGGCAAGCTTTCTTT. Amino acids: CASSSAAGGQAFF.

The chain links TRBV7-9 to TRBJ2-6; D not certain. The germline V gene has CDR1 SEHNR and CDR2 FQNEAQ (reference sequence). Trimming cost V 5 bases and J 2 bases, with 7 bases left between them. This CDR3 is 14 amino acids long. The CDR3 region has the DNA TGTGCCAGCAGCCGTCTAGCTGGGGCCAACGTCCTGACTTTC. Translating it yields CASSRLAGANVLTF.

The rearrangement links TRBV18 to TRBJ2-7; 11 bases are a match to TRBD2. CDR3 length: 16 amino acids. Germline CDR1 KGHSH, CDR2 LQKENI. After removal of 0 bases from V and 5 bases from J, the junction contained 6 bases not matched to a gene. In DNA form, the CDR3 reads TGTGCCAGCTCACCACCACAACTAGCGGGAGTTCACGAGCAGTACTTC. As protein: CASSPPQLAGVHEQYF.

This chain joins TRBV6-5 and TRBJ2-4; a weak D match, TRBD1 (5 bases). From germline, CDR1 is MNHEY and CDR2 SVGAGI. Trimming shortened V by 5 bases and J by 6 bases, and 14 bases separated the two germline ends. This CDR3 spans 14 amino acids. DNA of the CDR3: TGTGCCAGCAGTCGGACCAGGGCAGGAAACATTCAGTACTTC. Its translation: CASSRTRAGNIQYF.

The chain couples TRBV4-1 to TRBJ2-1; TRBD2 matches at 9 bases. This CDR3 spans 18 amino acids. CDR1 is MGHRA, CDR2 YSYEKL, per germline. Losses at the gene ends were 1 base for V and 0 bases for J; bases not matched to a gene: 7. CDR3 nucleotide sequence: TGCGCCAGCAGCCAAGCTTCTAGCGGGACCAGCTCCTACAATGAGCAGTTCTTC. It is translated as CASSQASSGTSSYNEQFF.

This clone was recorded once. The V call is TRBV5-4, the J call TRBJ2-2; no definite D call. Germline loops: CDR1 SGHNT, CDR2 YYREEE (reference sequence). The CDR3 spans 14 residues. Trimming left V 3 bases short and J 7 bases short, with 13 bases between. CDR3 nucleotides: TGTGCCAGCAGCTCAGGCGATACGTTCGGGGAGCTGTTTTTT. Its protein is CASSSGDTFGELFF.